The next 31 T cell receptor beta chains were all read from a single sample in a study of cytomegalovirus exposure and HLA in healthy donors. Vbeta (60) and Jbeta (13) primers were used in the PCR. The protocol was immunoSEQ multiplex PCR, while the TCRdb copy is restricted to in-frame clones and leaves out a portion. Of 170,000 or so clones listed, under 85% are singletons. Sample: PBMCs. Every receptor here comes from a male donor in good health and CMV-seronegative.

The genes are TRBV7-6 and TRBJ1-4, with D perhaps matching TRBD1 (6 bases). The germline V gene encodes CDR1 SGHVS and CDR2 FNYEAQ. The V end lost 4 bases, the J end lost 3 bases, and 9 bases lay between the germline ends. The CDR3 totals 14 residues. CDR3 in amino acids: CASSWGTPNEKLFF. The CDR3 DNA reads TGTGCCAGCAGCTGGGGGACACCTAATGAAAAACTGTTTTTT. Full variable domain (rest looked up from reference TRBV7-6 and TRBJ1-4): GAGVSQSPRYKVTKRGQDVALRCDPISGHVSLYWYRQALGQGPEFLTYFNYEAQQDKSGLPNDRFSAERPEGSISTLTIQRTEQRDSAMYRCASSWGTPNEKLFFGSGTQLSVL.

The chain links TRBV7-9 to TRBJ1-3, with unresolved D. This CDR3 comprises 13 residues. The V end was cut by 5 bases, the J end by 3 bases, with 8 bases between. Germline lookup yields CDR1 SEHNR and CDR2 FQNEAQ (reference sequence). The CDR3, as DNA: TGTGCCAGCAGCCTAGGAGGTGGAAACACCATATATTTT. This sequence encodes CASSLGGGNTIYF.

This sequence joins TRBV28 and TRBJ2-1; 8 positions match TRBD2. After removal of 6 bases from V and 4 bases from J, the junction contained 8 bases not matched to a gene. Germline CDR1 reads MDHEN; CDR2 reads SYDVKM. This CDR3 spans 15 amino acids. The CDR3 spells CASRPSGRQYNEQFF. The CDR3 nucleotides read TGTGCCAGCAGACCCAGCGGGAGACAATACAATGAGCAGTTCTTC.

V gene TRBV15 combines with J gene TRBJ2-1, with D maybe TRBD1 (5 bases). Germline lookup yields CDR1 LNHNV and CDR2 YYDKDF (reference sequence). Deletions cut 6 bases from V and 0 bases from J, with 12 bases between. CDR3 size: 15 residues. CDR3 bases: TGTGCCACCAGGGGAAGGGGTAGCTCCTACAATGAGCAGTTCTTC. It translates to CATRGRGSSYNEQFF.

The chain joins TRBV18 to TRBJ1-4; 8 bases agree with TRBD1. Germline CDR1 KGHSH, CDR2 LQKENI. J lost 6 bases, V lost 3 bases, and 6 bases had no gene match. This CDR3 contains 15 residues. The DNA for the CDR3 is TGTGCCAGCTCACCCGGACAGGGTTCGGATGAAAAACTGTTTTTT. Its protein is CASSPGQGSDEKLFF.

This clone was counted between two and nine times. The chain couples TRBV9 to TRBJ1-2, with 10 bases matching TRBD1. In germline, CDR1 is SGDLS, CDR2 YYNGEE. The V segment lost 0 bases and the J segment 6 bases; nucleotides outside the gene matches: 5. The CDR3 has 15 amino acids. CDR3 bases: TGTGCCAGCAGCGTAGGGGTGGGGACAGGGGATGGCTACACCTTC. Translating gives CASSVGVGTGDGYTF.

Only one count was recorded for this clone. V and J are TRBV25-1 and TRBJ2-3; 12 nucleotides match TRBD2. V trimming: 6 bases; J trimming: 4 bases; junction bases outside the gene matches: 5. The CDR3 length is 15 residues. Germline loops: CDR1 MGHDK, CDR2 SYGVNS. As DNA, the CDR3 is TGTGCCAGCAGCCTAGCGGGAGGGTGGGCAGATACGCAGTATTTT. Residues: CASSLAGGWADTQYF.

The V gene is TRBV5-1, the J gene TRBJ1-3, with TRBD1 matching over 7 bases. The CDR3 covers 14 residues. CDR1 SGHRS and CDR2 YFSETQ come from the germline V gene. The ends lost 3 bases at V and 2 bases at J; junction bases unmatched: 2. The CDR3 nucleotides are TGCGCCAGCAGCTCGACAGGGACTGGAAACACCATATATTTT. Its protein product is CASSSTGTGNTIYF.

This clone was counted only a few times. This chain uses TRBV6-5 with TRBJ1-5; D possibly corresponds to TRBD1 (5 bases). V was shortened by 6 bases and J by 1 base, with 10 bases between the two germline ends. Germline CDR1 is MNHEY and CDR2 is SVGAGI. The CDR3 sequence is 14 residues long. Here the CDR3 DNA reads TGTGCCAGCAGCCAGGGTTTGAGCAATCAGCCCCAGCATTTT. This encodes CASSQGLSNQPQHF.

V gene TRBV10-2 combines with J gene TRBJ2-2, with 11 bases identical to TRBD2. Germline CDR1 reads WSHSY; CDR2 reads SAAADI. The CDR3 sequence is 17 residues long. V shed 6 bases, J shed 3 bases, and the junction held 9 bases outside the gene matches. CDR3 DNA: TGCGCCAGCAGCGACGGGACTAGCGGAACTTACACCGGGGAGCTGTTTTTT. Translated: CASSDGTSGTYTGELFF.

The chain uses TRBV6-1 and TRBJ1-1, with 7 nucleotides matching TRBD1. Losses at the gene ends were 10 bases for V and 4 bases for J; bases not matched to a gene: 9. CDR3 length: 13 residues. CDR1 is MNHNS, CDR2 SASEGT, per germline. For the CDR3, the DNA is TGTGCCACCCGATGGGCAGGGGGCACTGAAGCTTTCTTT. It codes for CATRWAGGTEAFF.

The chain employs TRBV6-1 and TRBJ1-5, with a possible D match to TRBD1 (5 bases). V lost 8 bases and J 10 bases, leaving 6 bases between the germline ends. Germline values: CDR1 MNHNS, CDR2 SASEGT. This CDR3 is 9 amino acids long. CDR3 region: CASGQPQHF. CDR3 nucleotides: TGTGCCAGCGGACAACCCCAGCATTTT.

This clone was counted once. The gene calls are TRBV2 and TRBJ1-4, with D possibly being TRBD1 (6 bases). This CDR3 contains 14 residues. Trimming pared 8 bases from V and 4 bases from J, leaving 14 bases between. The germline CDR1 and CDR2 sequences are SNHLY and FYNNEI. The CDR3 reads CASGNRAYNEKLFF. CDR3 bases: TGTGCCAGCGGGAACAGGGCCTATAATGAAAAACTGTTTTTT.

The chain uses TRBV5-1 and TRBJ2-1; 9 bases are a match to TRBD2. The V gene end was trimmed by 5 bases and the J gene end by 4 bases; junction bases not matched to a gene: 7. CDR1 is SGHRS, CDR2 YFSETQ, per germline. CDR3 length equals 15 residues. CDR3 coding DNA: TGCGCCAGCAGTGCAGGGACTAGCTTTTACAATGAGCAGTTCTTC. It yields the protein CASSAGTSFYNEQFF.

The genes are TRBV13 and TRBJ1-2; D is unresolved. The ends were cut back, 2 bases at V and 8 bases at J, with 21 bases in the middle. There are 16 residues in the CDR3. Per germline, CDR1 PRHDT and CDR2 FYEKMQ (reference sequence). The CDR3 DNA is TGTGCCAGCAGCTTACTTTTGCGGGTGCGGGCCGTCGGCTACACCTTC. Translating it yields CASSLLLRVRAVGYTF. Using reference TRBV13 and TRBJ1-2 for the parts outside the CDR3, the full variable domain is AAGVIQSPRHLIKEKRETATLKCYPIPRHDTVYWYQQGPGQDPQFLISFYEKMQSDKGSIPDRFSAQQFSDYHSELNMSSLELGDSALYFCASSLLLRVRAVGYTFGSGTRLTVV.

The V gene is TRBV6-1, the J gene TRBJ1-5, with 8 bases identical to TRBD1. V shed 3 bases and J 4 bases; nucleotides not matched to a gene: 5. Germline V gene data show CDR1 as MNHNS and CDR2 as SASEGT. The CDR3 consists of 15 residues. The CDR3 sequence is CASSEYRGMNQPQHF. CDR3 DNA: TGTGCCAGCAGTGAGTACAGGGGGATGAATCAGCCCCAGCATTTT.

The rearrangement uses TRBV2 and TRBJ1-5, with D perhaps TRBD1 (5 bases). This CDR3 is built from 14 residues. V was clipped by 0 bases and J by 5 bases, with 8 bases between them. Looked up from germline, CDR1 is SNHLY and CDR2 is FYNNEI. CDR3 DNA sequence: TGTGCCAGCAGTGAAGCGGGGCGGCATCAGCCCCAGCATTTT. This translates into CASSEAGRHQPQHF.

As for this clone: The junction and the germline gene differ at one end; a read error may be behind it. CDR3 residues: CASALGAGVFF. The CDR3 nucleotides read TGTGCTAGTGCCCTTGGCGCCGGGGTATTTTTT. The J gene is TRBJ1-1, the V gene TRBV12-5; D is unresolved. Germline V CDR1 and CDR2: LGHNT, FRNRAP. This CDR3 has 11 residues.

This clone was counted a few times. This CDR3 reads CASSQGTGNTIYF. CDR3 in DNA: TGTGCCAGCAGCCAGGGGACTGGAAACACCATATATTTT. The chain links TRBV11-3 to TRBJ1-3; TRBD1 is a possible D gene (6 bases). CDR3 size: 13 residues. Trimming removed 5 bases at V and 2 bases at J, with 7 bases between. Germline V gene sequence: CDR1 SGHNT, CDR2 YENEEA.

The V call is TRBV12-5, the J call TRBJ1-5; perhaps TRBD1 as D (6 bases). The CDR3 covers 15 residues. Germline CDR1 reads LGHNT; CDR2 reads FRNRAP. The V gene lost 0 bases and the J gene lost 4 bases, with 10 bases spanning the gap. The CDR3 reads CASGLVSRGNQPQHF. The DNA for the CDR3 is TGTGCTAGTGGTTTGGTAAGCAGGGGTAATCAGCCCCAGCATTTT.

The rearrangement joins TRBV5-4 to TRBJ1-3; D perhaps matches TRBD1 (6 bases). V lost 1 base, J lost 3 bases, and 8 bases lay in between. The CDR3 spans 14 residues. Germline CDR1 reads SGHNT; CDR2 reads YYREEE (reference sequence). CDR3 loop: CASSLRDIGNTIYF. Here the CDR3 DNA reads TGTGCCAGCAGCTTGCGGGACATTGGAAACACCATATATTTT.

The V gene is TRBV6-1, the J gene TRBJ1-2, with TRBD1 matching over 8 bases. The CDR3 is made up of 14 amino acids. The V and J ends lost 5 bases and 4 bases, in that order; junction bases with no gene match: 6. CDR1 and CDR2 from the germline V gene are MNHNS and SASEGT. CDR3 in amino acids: CASSPGDRPYGYTF. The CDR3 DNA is TGTGCCAGCAGTCCCGGGGACAGGCCCTATGGCTACACCTTC.

As DNA, the CDR3 is TGTGCCAGCAGCTTAGGTCGGGGGAGCTACGAGCAGTACTTC. Protein product: CASSLGRGSYEQYF. V gene TRBV13 combines with J gene TRBJ2-5, with D perhaps matching TRBD2 (6 bases). The DNA matches TRBJ2-7 better at its end, which makes the J call doubtful. CDR3 length: 14 amino acids. Looked up from germline, CDR1 is PRHDT and CDR2 is FYEKMQ (reference sequence).

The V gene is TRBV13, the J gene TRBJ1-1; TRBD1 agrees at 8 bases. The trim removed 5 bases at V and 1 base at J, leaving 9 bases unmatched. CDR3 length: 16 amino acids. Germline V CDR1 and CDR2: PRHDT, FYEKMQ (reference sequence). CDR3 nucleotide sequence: TGTGCCAGCAGCCCGCCGGACAGGGCGGGGAACACTGAAGCTTTCTTT. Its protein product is CASSPPDRAGNTEAFF.

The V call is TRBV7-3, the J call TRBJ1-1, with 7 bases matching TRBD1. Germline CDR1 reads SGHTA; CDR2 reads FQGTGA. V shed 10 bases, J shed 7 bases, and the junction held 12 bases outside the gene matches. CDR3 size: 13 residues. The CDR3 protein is CATKSGQANEAFF. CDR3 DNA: TGTGCCACCAAATCCGGACAGGCCAATGAAGCTTTCTTT.

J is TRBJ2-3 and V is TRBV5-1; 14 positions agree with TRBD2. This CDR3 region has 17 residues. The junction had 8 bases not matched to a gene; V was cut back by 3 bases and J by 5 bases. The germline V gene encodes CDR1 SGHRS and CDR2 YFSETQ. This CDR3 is CASSSGTSGGMGDTQYF. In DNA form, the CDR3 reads TGCGCCAGCAGCTCCGGGACTAGCGGGGGAATGGGAGATACGCAGTATTTT. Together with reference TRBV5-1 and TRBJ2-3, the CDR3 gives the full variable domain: KAGVTQTPRYLIKTRGQQVTLSCSPISGHRSVSWYQQTPGQGLQFLFEYFSETQRNKGNFPGRFSGRQFSNSRSEMNVSTLELGDSALYLCASSSGTSGGMGDTQYFGPGTRLTVL.

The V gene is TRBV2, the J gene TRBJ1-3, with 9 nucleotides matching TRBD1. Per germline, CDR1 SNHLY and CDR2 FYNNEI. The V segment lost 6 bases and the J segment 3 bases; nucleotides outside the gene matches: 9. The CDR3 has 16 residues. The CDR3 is CASSLGQGSYGNTIYF. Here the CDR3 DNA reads TGTGCCAGCAGCCTGGGACAGGGATCGTATGGAAACACCATATATTTT.

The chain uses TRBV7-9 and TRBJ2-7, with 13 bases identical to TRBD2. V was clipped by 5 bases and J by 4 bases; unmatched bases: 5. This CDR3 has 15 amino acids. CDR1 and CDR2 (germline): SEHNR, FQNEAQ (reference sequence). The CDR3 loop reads CASSGGTSGAYEQYF. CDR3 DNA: TGTGCCAGCAGCGGGGGGACTAGCGGGGCTTACGAGCAGTACTTC.

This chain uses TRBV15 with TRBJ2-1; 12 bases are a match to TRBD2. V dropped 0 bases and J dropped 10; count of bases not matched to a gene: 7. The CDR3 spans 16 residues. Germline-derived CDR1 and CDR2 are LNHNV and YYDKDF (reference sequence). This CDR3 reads CATSREASGRAREQFF. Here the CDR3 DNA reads TGTGCCACCAGCAGAGAAGCTAGCGGGAGGGCCCGGGAGCAGTTCTTC.

The CDR3 here is CASSRQSSYNEQFF. CDR3 sequence (DNA): TGTGCCAGTAGCCGACAGAGCTCCTACAATGAGCAGTTCTTC. The V call is TRBV19, the J call TRBJ2-1; D might be TRBD1 (5 bases). The CDR3 has 14 residues. V lost 6 bases and J 0 bases, leaving 9 bases between the germline ends. Germline values: CDR1 LNHDA, CDR2 SQIVND (reference sequence).

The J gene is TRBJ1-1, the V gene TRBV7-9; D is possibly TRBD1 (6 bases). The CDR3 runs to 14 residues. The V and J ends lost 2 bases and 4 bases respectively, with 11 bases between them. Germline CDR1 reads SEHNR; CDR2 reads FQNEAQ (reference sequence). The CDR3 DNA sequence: TGTGCCAGCAGCTTAAGGGGGTCGAGCACTGAAGCTTTCTTT. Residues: CASSLRGSSTEAFF.